A single sample is the source of the 27 T cell receptor beta chains below, sequenced in a study of OX40 agonist ivuxolimab in advanced cancers. Assay: immunoSEQ multiplex PCR; the TCRdb copy retains only in-frame clones and omits some. The table lists under 85,000 clones, roughly 90% of them singletons, with about 0.7% in the top ten. The sample consisted of CD4+ or CD8+ T cells sorted from blood, taken in a trial of the OX40 agonist ivuxolimab. The receptors stem from an adult with an advanced solid tumor such as melanoma, head and neck, liver or kidney cancer.

The chain carries TRBV5-6 and TRBJ2-1; possibly TRBD1 or TRBD2 for D (5 bases each). CDR1 is SGHDT and CDR2 is YYEEEE in the germline V gene. The CDR3 is 18 residues long. The V gene lost 2 bases and the J gene lost 2 bases, with 20 bases spanning the gap. CDR3 DNA: TGTGCCAGCAGCTTTGGCGTCCGTGGGGGTCGGGCCTACAATGAGCAGTTCTTC. Residues: CASSFGVRGGRAYNEQFF.

V is TRBV9 and J is TRBJ2-5; 9 bases align to TRBD1. Germline-derived CDR1 and CDR2 are SGDLS and YYNGEE. This CDR3 contains 16 residues. J lost 0 bases, V lost 4 bases, and 7 bases had no gene match. DNA of the CDR3: TGTGCCAGCAGCATTAGGACAGGGGACTACCAAGAGACCCAGTACTTC. Translated, it gives CASSIRTGDYQETQYF.

The rearrangement links TRBV7-2 to TRBJ1-1, with 10 bases aligning to TRBD1. CDR3 length: 13 residues. V lost 5 bases to trimming and J lost 7 bases; unmatched junction nucleotides: 4. The germline V gene has CDR1 SGHTA and CDR2 FQGNSA. For the CDR3, the DNA is TGTGCCAGCAGCGGAAGGACAGGGGGTGAAGCTTTCTTT. Translating gives CASSGRTGGEAFF. The entire variable domain, with the rest obtained from reference TRBV7-2 and TRBJ1-1, is as follows: GAGVSQSPSNKVTEKGKDVELRCDPISGHTALYWYRQSLGQGLEFLIYFQGNSAPDKSGLPSDRFSAERTGGSVSTLTIQRTQQEDSAVYLCASSGRTGGEAFFGQGTRLTVV.

The gene calls are TRBV28 and TRBJ2-1; weak D call: TRBD1 (5 bases). V shed 6 bases and J shed 9 bases, with 12 bases lying between them. Germline V gene sequence: CDR1 MDHEN, CDR2 SYDVKM. The CDR3 has 12 residues. CDR3 sequence reads: CASSPPRGEQFF. In DNA form, the CDR3 reads TGTGCCAGCAGCCCCCCAAGGGGTGAGCAGTTCTTC.

The chain carries TRBV9 and TRBJ2-7, with 10 bases fitting TRBD2. Germline trimming cut 0 bases from V and 7 bases from J; bases unmatched to any gene: 10. The germline gives CDR1 SGDLS, CDR2 YYNGEE. CDR3 length: 16 amino acids. CDR3 loop: CASSVDPSGRAGEQYF. The CDR3 DNA reads TGTGCCAGCAGCGTAGATCCAAGCGGGAGGGCGGGGGAGCAGTACTTC.

This clone was counted a single time. V is TRBV9 and J is TRBJ2-1; a weak D match, TRBD2 (6 bases). The CDR3 runs to 15 residues. Germline values: CDR1 SGDLS, CDR2 YYNGEE. Trimming stripped 0 bases from V and 2 bases from J, with 9 bases between. Written as DNA, the CDR3 is TGTGCCAGCAGCGTAGACGGGAGCACCTACAATGAGCAGTTCTTC. It codes for CASSVDGSTYNEQFF. The full variable domain, completed using reference TRBV9 and TRBJ2-1, is DSGVTQTPKHLITATGQRVTLRCSPRSGDLSVYWYQQSLDQGLQFLIQYYNGEERAKGNILERFSAQQFPDLHSELNLSSLELGDSALYFCASSVDGSTYNEQFFGPGTRLTVL.

This clone appeared a single time. The J gene is TRBJ2-7, the V gene TRBV4-1; unclear D gene. V lost 0 bases and J lost 7, with 16 bases in between. This CDR3 region has 15 residues. CDR1 MGHRA and CDR2 YSYEKL come from the germline V gene. CDR3 bases: TGCGCCAGCAGCCAAGATCCTAGGGTAATGAAGGAGCAGTACTTC. This encodes CASSQDPRVMKEQYF.

This clone appeared once. This rearrangement joins TRBV19 to TRBJ2-1; the D gene is possibly TRBD2 (6 bases). The CDR3 consists of 16 residues. Germline V lookup: CDR1 LNHDA, CDR2 SQIVND (reference sequence). V was clipped by 0 bases and J by 0 bases, with 9 bases between them. This CDR3 reads CASSIDRGSSYNEQFF. CDR3 nucleotide sequence: TGTGCCAGTAGTATAGATCGGGGGAGCTCCTACAATGAGCAGTTCTTC.

This CDR3 is CASSLDSHTGELFF. CDR3 DNA: TGTGCCAGCAGCTTGGACTCCCACACCGGGGAGCTGTTTTTT. The rearrangement joins TRBV7-6 to TRBJ2-2; weak D call: TRBD2 (5 bases). Germline lookup yields CDR1 SGHVS and CDR2 FNYEAQ. With 3 bases removed from V and 3 bases from J, the gap between germline ends came to 8 bases. The CDR3 sequence is 14 residues long.

This chain joins TRBV30 and TRBJ2-5; either TRBD1 or TRBD2 may supply D (5 bases each). The CDR3 runs 11 residues. Trimming took 1 base from V and 5 from J, leaving 5 bases between them. Germline values: CDR1 GTSNPN, CDR2 SVGIG (reference sequence). CDR3 DNA sequence: TGTGCCTGGAGTGGGGGGGAGACCCAGTACTTC. It specifies CAWSGGETQYF.

The J gene is TRBJ1-1, the V gene TRBV5-5, with D uncertain. There are 17 residues in the CDR3. Per germline, CDR1 SGHKS and CDR2 YYEKEE (reference sequence). The V end lost 4 bases, the J end lost 4 bases, and 23 bases lay between the germline ends. CDR3 sequence: CASSMWVFGVRSTEAFF. The CDR3 region has the DNA TGTGCCAGCAGCATGTGGGTCTTTGGGGTGAGGAGCACTGAAGCTTTCTTT.

This chain links TRBV15 with TRBJ2-5; 10 bases line up with TRBD1. Germline assignment: CDR1 LNHNV and CDR2 YYDKDF (reference sequence). CDR3 size: 13 residues. V lost 6 bases, J lost 4 bases, and 2 bases stayed unmatched. DNA for the CDR3: TGTGCCACCAGTTGGACAGGGGGAGAGACCCAGTACTTC. Translating gives CATSWTGGETQYF.

About this clone: The DNA is omitted, as the CDR3 cannot be located on it reliably, and the CDR3 follows TCRdb's listing. This chain links TRBV7-8 with TRBJ1-3. CDR1 SGHVS and CDR2 FQNEAQ come from the germline V gene. The CDR3 is 14 amino acids long, termini counted. The CDR3 loop is CASSFKPWGRGADF.

This sequence joins TRBV6-5 and TRBJ1-1; 9 bases are a match to TRBD1. Germline CDR1 is MNHEY and CDR2 is SVGAGI. Losses at the gene ends were 10 bases for V and 5 bases for J; bases not matched to a gene: 8. The CDR3 has 13 residues. The CDR3 region has the DNA TGTGCCACCAAACAGGGGGCGAATACTGAAGCTTTCTTT. It is translated as CATKQGANTEAFF.

This clone was found a few times. The chain couples TRBV10-3 to TRBJ1-2; 8 bases fit TRBD1. CDR1 is ENHRY and CDR2 is SYGVKD in the germline V gene. The CDR3 covers 14 residues. The junction had 5 bases not matched to a gene; V was cut back by 0 bases and J by 8 bases. This CDR3 reads CAISESTGVGGYTF. The CDR3 DNA follows: TGTGCCATCAGTGAGTCGACAGGGGTAGGCGGCTACACCTTC.

This clone was detected only a few times. This chain links TRBV6-1 with TRBJ1-1, with 7 positions matching TRBD1. CDR1 and CDR2 from the germline V gene are MNHNS and SASEGT. The CDR3 consists of 13 residues. After removal of 9 bases from V and 5 bases from J, the junction contained 9 bases not matched to a gene. CDR3 nucleotides: TGTGCCAGTGATGCGACAGGGCGGACTGAAGCTTTCTTT. Translation: CASDATGRTEAFF.

The chain combines TRBV14 with TRBJ2-7; TRBD1 matches at 10 bases. Trimming removed 4 bases from V and 3 bases from J; junction bases left unmatched: 0. Germline CDR1 is SGHDN and CDR2 is FVKESK. This CDR3 contains 13 residues. Here the CDR3 reads CASSRDRGYEQYF. DNA of the CDR3: TGTGCCAGCAGCCGGGACAGGGGCTACGAGCAGTACTTC.

The chain is built from TRBV6-1 and TRBJ2-1; D is unclear. This CDR3 has 15 amino acids. Germline CDR1 and CDR2: MNHNS and SASEGT. V was shortened by 3 bases and J by 8 bases, with 17 bases between the two germline ends. The CDR3 sequence: CASSDGPSNSHEQFF. The DNA of the CDR3 is TGTGCCAGCAGTGATGGGCCCTCTAATAGTCATGAGCAGTTCTTC.

The chain links TRBV5-1 to TRBJ2-2; 16 bases are a match to TRBD2. Per the germline V gene, CDR1 is SGHRS and CDR2 is YFSETQ. With V trimmed by 4 bases and J by 4 bases, 7 bases remained unmatched. The CDR3 runs 18 residues. In nucleotides, the CDR3 is TGCGCCAGCAGCGTAGGGACTAGCGGGAGGGCCCGCACCGGGGAGCTGTTTTTT. Its translation is CASSVGTSGRARTGELFF.

The V gene is TRBV6-1, the J gene TRBJ2-2; maybe TRBD2 (7 bases). Germline V gives CDR1 MNHNS, CDR2 SASEGT. Trimming left V 3 bases short and J 2 bases short, with 13 bases between. The CDR3 contains 16 residues. The CDR3 DNA follows: TGTGCCAGCAGTGATCTAGGGGGACTAAACACCGGGGAGCTGTTTTTT. Its protein product is CASSDLGGLNTGELFF.

This chain connects TRBV5-1 to TRBJ2-7; a possible D gene is TRBD2 (6 bases). This CDR3 has 15 residues. Germline V lookup: CDR1 SGHRS, CDR2 YFSETQ. V shed 5 bases and J shed 3 bases, with 18 bases lying between them. The CDR3 sequence is CASSPVGTHYYEQYF. CDR3 nucleotide sequence: TGCGCCAGCAGTCCCGTCGGGACTCATTACTACGAGCAGTACTTC.

The rearrangement joins TRBV7-2 to TRBJ1-4; D not certain. The length of the CDR3 is 15 residues. The ends were cut back, 2 bases at V and 8 bases at J, with 15 bases in the middle. Germline values: CDR1 SGHTA, CDR2 FQGNSA. CDR3 DNA sequence: TGTGCCAGCAGCTTAACGGGCCCCACAAGCGAAAAACTGTTTTTT. It is translated as CASSLTGPTSEKLFF.

This sequence joins TRBV7-2 and TRBJ2-3, with D perhaps matching TRBD2 (5 bases). The CDR3 runs 12 residues. Germline lookup yields CDR1 SGHTA and CDR2 FQGNSA. V lost 5 bases to trimming and J lost 4 bases, with 7 bases between them. The DNA of the CDR3 is TGTGCCAGCAGCAGGCGGGCAGATACGCAGTATTTT. Residues: CASSRRADTQYF.

The chain is built from TRBV10-2 and TRBJ2-7; 10 bases agree with TRBD1. CDR1 is WSHSY and CDR2 is SAAADI in the germline V gene. The CDR3 length is 14 residues. Unmatched junction bases numbered 4, after V lost 6 bases and J lost 2 bases. This CDR3 reads CASRSGQGAYEQYF. CDR3 bases: TGCGCCAGCAGATCTGGACAGGGGGCCTACGAGCAGTACTTC.

The chain combines TRBV19 with TRBJ1-4, with D possibly being TRBD1 (5 bases). Germline V gene sequence: CDR1 LNHDA, CDR2 SQIVND (reference sequence). Trimming cost V 6 bases and J 2 bases, with 7 bases left between them. This CDR3 region has 13 residues. CDR3 sequence (DNA): TGTGCCAGTAGCAGGGAGACTAATGAAAAACTGTTTTTT. Protein product: CASSRETNEKLFF.

CDR3 residues: CASMRANQPQHF. The CDR3 DNA reads as TGTGCCAGCATGCGAGCAAATCAGCCCCAGCATTTT. The rearrangement uses TRBV6-6 and TRBJ1-5; D is uncertain. Trimming pared 7 bases from V and 4 bases from J, leaving 8 bases between. There are 12 residues in the CDR3. Germline lookup yields CDR1 MNHNY and CDR2 SVGAGI (reference sequence).

The J gene is TRBJ1-1, the V gene TRBV7-2, with a possible D match to TRBD1 (5 bases). Trimming shortened V by 2 bases and J by 5 bases, and 15 bases separated the two germline ends. Germline V gene lookup returns CDR1 SGHTA and CDR2 FQGNSA. The CDR3 is 15 amino acids. The CDR3 reads CASSLSGGFTTEAFF. In DNA form, the CDR3 reads TGTGCCAGCAGCTTATCCGGGGGGTTTACTACTGAAGCTTTCTTT.